A selection of T cell receptor beta chains follows, all from one sample in a study of blood T cell repertoires in COVID-19. Profiling relied on immunoSEQ multiplex PCR, and the TCRdb table lists in-frame clones only, not all of them. The sample includes roughly 330,000 clones, about 90% of them seen just once. The sequenced sample consisted of PBMCs or T cells enriched from blood (not recorded which). The receptors come from a woman in her thirties who had recovered from COVID-19. The CDR3 runs from the conserved cysteine through the conserved F or W. The D gene is left open where the match is weak. For some rows the clone size is stated as once, few or many, or as a class when expanded; others skip it.

V	D	size	J	DNA	CDR3
TRBV28	NA	once	TRBJ1-5	TGTGCCAGCAGTTTTCCCAGGGTAAATCAGCCCCAGCATTTT	CASSFPRVNQPQHF
TRBV11-2	TRBD1	NA	TRBJ1-3	TGTGCCAGCAGTAGAGGACAGGGTAGCTCTGGAAACACCATATATTTT	CASSRGQGSSGNTIYF
TRBV2	TRBD1	NA	TRBJ2-2	TGTGCCAGCAGTCGCGGGACAGGGAGTATCACCGGGGAGCTGTTTTTT	CASSRGTGSITGELFF
TRBV4-1	NA	NA	TRBJ1-1	TGCGCCAGCAGCCAAGATTCAACAGCCAGGAACACTGAAGCTTTCTTT	CASSQDSTARNTEAFF
TRBV6-2/TRBV6-3	NA	NA	TRBJ2-7	TGTGCCAGCAGTTACTTAAGGAGCTCCTACGAGCAGTACTTC	CASSYLRSSYEQYF
TRBV5-3	NA	once	TRBJ1-5	TGTGCCAGAAGCTTAACACAGGGAAATAGCAATCAGCCCCAGCATTTT	CARSLTQGNSNQPQHF
TRBV3-1/TRBV3-2	NA	NA	TRBJ2-2	TGTGCCAGCAGCCGGGGACATACCGGGGAGCTGTTTTTT	CASSRGHTGELFF
TRBV29-1	NA	few	TRBJ1-1	TGCAGCGTATGTTACAGGGTTGACACTGAAGCTTTCTTT	CSVCYRVDTEAFF
TRBV7-9	TRBD2	NA	TRBJ2-5	TGTGCCAGCTGGAGGACTAGCGGGTACCAAGAGACCCAGTACTTC	CASWRTSGYQETQYF
TRBV6-5	TRBD1	NA	TRBJ1-3	TGTGCCAGCGACTGGACAGGGATCTCTGGAAACACCATATATTTT	CASDWTGISGNTIYF
TRBV7-9	TRBD1	once	TRBJ2-5	TGTGCCAGCAGCGTTGACAGGGAAGAGACCCAGTACTTC	CASSVDREETQYF
TRBV5-8	NA	NA	TRBJ1-6	TGTGCCAGCAGCTTGTGGTTCCGGGACCTCCACTTT	CASSLWFRDLHF
TRBV21-1	NA	few	TRBJ2-7	TGTGCCAGCAGCCCGCAAAGGTCCGGGACAACTAATTACGAGCAGTACTTC	CASSPQRSGTTNYEQYF
TRBV5-4	NA	NA	TRBJ1-6	TGTGCCAGCAGCTTGGACAGGGTTGAGGGGAATTCACCCCTCCACTTT	CASSLDRVEGNSPLHF
TRBV7-9	TRBD1	few	TRBJ2-2	TGTGCCAGCAGCCGGACAGGGGATAGCGGGGAGCTGTTTTTT	CASSRTGDSGELFF
TRBV6-1	TRBD1	once	TRBJ1-4	TGTGCCAGCAGTGTTTCGTCGGCAGGGGGGAGGGAAAAACTGTTTTTT	CASSVSSAGGREKLFF
TRBV5-1	TRBD2	NA	TRBJ2-2	TGCGCCAGCAGCTTCGCTAGCGGGGGGACCGGGGAGCTGTTTTTT	CASSFASGGTGELFF
TRBV12-5	TRBD2	NA	TRBJ2-1	TGTGCTAGTGGGCTAGCGGGGGGCTCCTACAATGAGCAGTTCTTC	CASGLAGGSYNEQFF
TRBV10-3	NA	NA	TRBJ1-5	TGTGCCATCTCCAGGGCTGATCAGCCCCAGCATTTT	CAISRADQPQHF
TRBV21-1	NA	NA	TRBJ1-6	TGTGCCAGCAGCAAAAGTCGGGGTGCCTATAATTCACCCCTCCACTTT	CASSKSRGAYNSPLHF
TRBV7-9	NA	NA	TRBJ1-1	TGTGCCAGCAGCTTAGGCGGGTCGGGGGCTGAAGCTTTCTTT	CASSLGGSGAEAFF
TRBV5-8	NA	NA	TRBJ1-3	TGTGCCAGCAGCCGCGGGCGGGTAACGAGCTCTGGAAACACCATATATTTT	CASSRGRVTSSGNTIYF
TRBV11-2	NA	NA	TRBJ2-7	TGTGCCAGCAGCTTAGATAGCCGCGAGCAGTACTTC	CASSLDSREQYF
TRBV29-1	NA	NA	TRBJ2-4	TGCAGCGTTGTAGTAAATCTAGCCAAAAACATTCAGTACTTC	CSVVVNLAKNIQYF
TRBV5-5	NA	NA	TRBJ2-2	TGTGCCAGCAGCTTGCTAGTGAACACCGGGGAGCTGTTTTTT	CASSLLVNTGELFF
TRBV11-2	TRBD1	NA	TRBJ2-7	TGTGCCAGCAGCTTAGATCGAACAGGGGGAGGCGAGCAGTACTTC	CASSLDRTGGGEQYF
TRBV5-1	NA	NA	TRBJ2-5	TGCGCCAGCAGCTCGGAGGGACTGTACCAAGAGACCCAGTACTTC	CASSSEGLYQETQYF
TRBV5-4	NA	NA	TRBJ2-7	TGTGCCAGCAGCACAGGGTTCGAGCAGTACTTC	CASSTGFEQYF
TRBV12-3/TRBV12-4	NA	once	TRBJ2-1	TGTGCCAGCACCCTCCTCCCCTACAATGAGCAGTTCTTC	CASTLLPYNEQFF